Below are 11 T cell receptor beta chains sequenced from a single sample in a study of OX40 agonist ivuxolimab in advanced cancers. Library prep was done by the immunoSEQ multiplex PCR assay. TCRdb took over this immuneACCESS table, retaining in-frame rearrangements with V and J assigned. Such tables are incomplete; in checked studies, under half of the missing clones stem from an unresolved V gene, and the remainder is unexplained. This sample comprises roughly 76,000 clones, 70% to 90% of them detected only once. The top ten constitute 5% to 7% of the sample. Specimen: CD4+ or CD8+ T cells sorted from blood, collected in a trial of the OX40 agonist ivuxolimab. Receptors originate from an adult with an advanced solid tumor such as melanoma, head and neck, liver or kidney cancer.

This chain connects TRBV19 to TRBJ1-2; D is uncertain. CDR1 is LNHDA and CDR2 is SQIVND in the germline V gene (reference sequence). The CDR3 is 12 residues long. The ends were cut back, 5 bases at V and 1 base at J, with 5 bases in the middle. CDR3 sequence: CASSLSNYGYTF. The DNA of the CDR3 is TGTGCCAGTAGTCTAAGTAACTATGGCTACACCTTC.

The V and J genes are TRBV19 and TRBJ2-2; TRBD2 is a possible D gene (5 bases). Germline values: CDR1 LNHDA, CDR2 SQIVND (reference sequence). The CDR3 is 14 residues long. V was pared by 7 bases and J by 9 bases, with 18 bases between. This CDR3 reads CASMTTVGLRELFF. CDR3 nucleotide sequence: TGTGCCAGTATGACAACAGTCGGACTCCGGGAGCTGTTTTTT. The full variable domain, completed using reference TRBV19 and TRBJ2-2, is DGGITQSPKYLFRKEGQNVTLSCEQNLNHDAMYWYRQDPGQGLRLIYYSQIVNDFQKGDIAEGYSVSREKKESFPLTVTSAQKNPTAFYLCASMTTVGLRELFFGEGSRLTVL.

The chain links TRBV4-2 to TRBJ1-6; 10 bases are shared with TRBD1. The CDR3 extends over 17 amino acids. V lost 5 bases to trimming and J lost 7 bases; unmatched junction nucleotides: 11. Per germline, CDR1 LGHNA and CDR2 YNFKEQ. The CDR3 DNA sequence: TGTGCCAGCAGCTCCCGGGACAGGGGAGACCTGAATTCACCCCTCCACTTT. Its protein product is CASSSRDRGDLNSPLHF.

This chain joins TRBV7-2 and TRBJ2-7; TRBD2 agrees at 13 bases. The CDR3 totals 15 residues. J lost 3 bases, V lost 4 bases, and 3 bases had no gene match. In germline, CDR1 is SGHTA, CDR2 FQGNSA. The CDR3 DNA sequence: TGTGCCAGCAGCTCAAGGACTAGCGGGAGCTACGAGCAGTACTTC. Amino acids: CASSSRTSGSYEQYF.

The chain is built from TRBV6-5 and TRBJ1-6; maybe TRBD1 (5 bases). The length of the CDR3 is 13 residues. CDR1 is MNHEY and CDR2 is SVGAGI in the germline V gene. Deletions cut 8 bases from V and 4 bases from J, with 9 bases between. The CDR3 bases are TGTGCCAGCGGGGCCGTTTATAATTCACCCCTCCACTTT. Protein: CASGAVYNSPLHF.

The genes are TRBV13 and TRBJ1-4; a weak D match, TRBD1 (6 bases). Looked up from germline, CDR1 is PRHDT and CDR2 is FYEKMQ (reference sequence). Trimming removed 3 bases at V and 1 base at J, with 9 bases between. The CDR3 covers 15 residues. This chain's CDR3 is CASSFWTVTNEKLFF. The CDR3 nucleotides read TGTGCCAGCAGCTTCTGGACAGTAACTAATGAAAAACTGTTTTTT. The full variable domain, in which reference TRBV13 and TRBJ1-4 provide the parts outside the CDR3, is AAGVIQSPRHLIKEKRETATLKCYPIPRHDTVYWYQQGPGQDPQFLISFYEKMQSDKGSIPDRFSAQQFSDYHSELNMSSLELGDSALYFCASSFWTVTNEKLFFGSGTQLSVL.

CDR3 sequence (DNA): TGTGCCAGCAGTCCGGGGGAGGCTACTGGGGCCAACGTCCTGACTTTC. As protein: CASSPGEATGANVLTF. The chain has TRBV4-2 and TRBJ2-6; tentative D call: TRBD2 (6 bases). V shed 6 bases and J shed 2 bases, with 14 bases lying between them. CDR3 length: 16 residues. CDR1 and CDR2 (germline): LGHNA, YNFKEQ.

The chain has TRBV27 and TRBJ2-1; D unclear. Trimming removed 2 bases from V and 8 bases from J, with 10 bases in between. Germline assignment: CDR1 MNHEY and CDR2 SMNVEV (reference sequence). The length of the CDR3 is 13 residues. In nucleotides, the CDR3 is TGTGCCAGCAGTTTAAATGATCCCGATGAGCAGTTCTTC. Translation: CASSLNDPDEQFF.

Concerning this clone: Since the CDR3 does not end with the conserved phenylalanine or tryptophan, this likely comes from a read error. No DNA is shown, since the ends of the CDR3 on it are uncertain; the CDR3 is the one TCRdb lists. V is TRBV12-5 and J is TRBJ2-7. Both ends counted, the CDR3 spans 10 residues. The germline V gene encodes CDR1 LGHNT and CDR2 FRNRAP. This chain's CDR3 is CASGLVNGLY.

This clone was observed a single time. This chain joins TRBV11-2 and TRBJ2-3, with D possibly TRBD1 on 6 matching bases. V lost 4 bases and J lost 2, with 13 bases in between. Per the germline V gene, CDR1 is SGHAT and CDR2 is FQNNGV. This CDR3 is built from 15 residues. CDR3 DNA sequence: TGTGCCAGCAGCTACAACAGGGCAAACACAGATACGCAGTATTTT. Amino acid sequence: CASSYNRANTDTQYF.

V and J are TRBV7-2 and TRBJ2-7, with 10 bases matching TRBD2. Trimming cost V 5 bases and J 2 bases; bases outside gene matches: 6. CDR1 and CDR2 from the germline V gene are SGHTA and FQGNSA. The CDR3 has 15 amino acids. The CDR3 loop reads CASSQSSGSPYEQYF. CDR3 coding DNA: TGTGCCAGCAGCCAATCTAGCGGGAGCCCCTACGAGCAGTACTTC.